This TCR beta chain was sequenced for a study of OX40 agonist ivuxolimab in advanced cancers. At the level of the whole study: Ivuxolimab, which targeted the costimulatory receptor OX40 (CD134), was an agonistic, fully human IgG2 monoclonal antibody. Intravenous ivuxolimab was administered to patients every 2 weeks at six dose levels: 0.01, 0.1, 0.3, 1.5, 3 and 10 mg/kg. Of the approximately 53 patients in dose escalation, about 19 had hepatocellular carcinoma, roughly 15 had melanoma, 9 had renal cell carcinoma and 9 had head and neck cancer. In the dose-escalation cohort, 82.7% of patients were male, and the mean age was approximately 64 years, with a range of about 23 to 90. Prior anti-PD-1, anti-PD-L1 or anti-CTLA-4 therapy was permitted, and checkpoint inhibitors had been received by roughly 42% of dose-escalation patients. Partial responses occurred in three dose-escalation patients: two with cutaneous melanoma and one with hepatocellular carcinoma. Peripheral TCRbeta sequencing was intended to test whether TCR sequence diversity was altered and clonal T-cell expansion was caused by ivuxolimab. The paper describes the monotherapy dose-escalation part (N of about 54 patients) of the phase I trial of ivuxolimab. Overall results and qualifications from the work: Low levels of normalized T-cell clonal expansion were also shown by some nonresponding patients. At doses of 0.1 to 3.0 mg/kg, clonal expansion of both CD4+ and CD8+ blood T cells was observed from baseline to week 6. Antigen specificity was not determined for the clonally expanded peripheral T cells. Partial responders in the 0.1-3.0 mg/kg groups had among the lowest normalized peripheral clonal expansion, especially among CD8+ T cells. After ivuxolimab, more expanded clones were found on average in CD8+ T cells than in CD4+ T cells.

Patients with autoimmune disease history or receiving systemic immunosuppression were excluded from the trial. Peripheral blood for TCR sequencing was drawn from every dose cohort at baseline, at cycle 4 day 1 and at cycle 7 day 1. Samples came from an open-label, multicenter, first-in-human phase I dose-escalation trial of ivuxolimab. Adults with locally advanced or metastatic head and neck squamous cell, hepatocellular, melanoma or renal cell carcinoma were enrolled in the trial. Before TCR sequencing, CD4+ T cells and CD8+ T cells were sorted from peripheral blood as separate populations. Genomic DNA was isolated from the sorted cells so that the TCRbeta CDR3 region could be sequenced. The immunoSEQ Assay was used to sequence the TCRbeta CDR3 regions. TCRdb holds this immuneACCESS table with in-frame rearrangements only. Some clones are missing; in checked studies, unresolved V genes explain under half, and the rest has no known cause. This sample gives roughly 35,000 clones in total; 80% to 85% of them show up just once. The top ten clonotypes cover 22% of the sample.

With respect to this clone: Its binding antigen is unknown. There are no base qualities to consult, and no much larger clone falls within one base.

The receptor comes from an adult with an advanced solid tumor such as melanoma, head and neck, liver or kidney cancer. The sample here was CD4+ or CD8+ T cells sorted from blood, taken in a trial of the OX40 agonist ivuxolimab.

The CDR3 region has the sequence CASSSRAGAEEQFF. The bases read TGTGCCAGCAGCTCCCGCGCAGGGGCGGAGGAGCAGTTCTTC. The sequence is built from TRBV11-2 and TRBJ2-1, with a weak D call of TRBD1 (6 bases match). The germline V gene specifies SGHAT as CDR1 and FQNNGV as CDR2. V loses 4 bases, J loses 10 bases, and the germline ends lie 17 bases apart. Counted from cysteine to phenylalanine, this CDR3 has 14 amino acids. Here the CDR3 DNA is all that survives: 42 bases in frame from base 1.